The 20 T cell receptor beta chains in this list originate from one sample, sequenced in a study of blood T cell repertoires in COVID-19 (TCRdb year 2020). Libraries were constructed by the immunoSEQ multiplex PCR assay. In TCRdb, the immuneACCESS table is reduced to in-frame sequences with V and J assigned. These tables do not hold every clone; where another copy was compared, an unresolved V gene accounts for under half, and the others remain unexplained. This sample lists some 170,000 clones; roughly 83% were detected once. The leading ten clones occupy 9.1% of the sample. The sequenced sample was peripheral blood. These receptors originate from a woman aged 80 or over with active or convalescent COVID-19.

The count of this clone is one. This chain connects TRBV27 to TRBJ2-2; the D gene is possibly TRBD2 (6 bases). Germline-derived CDR1 and CDR2 are MNHEY and SMNVEV (reference sequence). The CDR3 runs 13 residues. The V gene lost 6 bases and the J gene lost 5 bases, with 10 bases spanning the gap. CDR3 sequence reads: CASRIGGTGELFF. CDR3 sequence (DNA): TGTGCCAGCAGGATAGGAGGGACCGGGGAGCTGTTTTTT.

The genes are TRBV11-2 and TRBJ1-2; 9 bases match TRBD1. The germline V gene has CDR1 SGHAT and CDR2 FQNNGV. The CDR3 consists of 18 residues. Trimming at V came to 0 bases and at J to 2 bases, leaving 10 bases not matched to a gene. The CDR3 sequence: CASSLDAVRQGVNYGYTF. The CDR3 DNA is TGTGCCAGCAGCTTAGATGCAGTTCGACAGGGGGTAAACTATGGCTACACCTTC.

This chain joins TRBV28 and TRBJ1-2; D is undetermined. This CDR3 region has 12 residues. Germline lookup yields CDR1 MDHEN and CDR2 SYDVKM. The V end was cut by 10 bases, the J end by 4 bases, with 13 bases between. This CDR3 reads CATSPPGYGYTF. The CDR3 DNA is TGTGCCACGTCCCCCCCGGGCTATGGCTACACCTTC.

V gene TRBV6-5 combines with J gene TRBJ1-6, with D hard to call. Germline V gene data show CDR1 as MNHEY and CDR2 as SVGAGI. This CDR3 is 16 amino acids long. Trimming removed 4 bases from V and 1 base from J, with 11 bases in between. The CDR3 coding sequence is TGTGCCAGCAGTTTTTCTTCTATTTCCTATAATTCACCCCTCCACTTT. This codes for CASSFSSISYNSPLHF.

The sample holds one count of this clone. The gene calls are TRBV5-1 and TRBJ1-1; D is unresolved. Germline CDR1 and CDR2: SGHRS and YFSETQ. This CDR3 spans 14 amino acids. The V end was cut by 2 bases, the J end by 4 bases, with 12 bases between. The CDR3 is CASSFSSGVTEAFF. The CDR3 DNA reads as TGCGCCAGCAGCTTCTCGTCCGGGGTCACTGAAGCTTTCTTT.

The rearrangement uses TRBV19 and TRBJ2-5; perhaps TRBD2 as D (5 bases). V lost 2 bases, J lost 2 bases, and 15 bases lay in between. The CDR3 loop spans 16 amino acids. Germline values: CDR1 LNHDA, CDR2 SQIVND (reference sequence). The chain's CDR3 is CASSIMGSTGQETQYF. CDR3 DNA sequence: TGTGCCAGTAGTATAATGGGGAGTACCGGTCAAGAGACCCAGTACTTC.

The rearrangement uses TRBV14 and TRBJ2-1; maybe TRBD2 (5 bases). The CDR3 spans 15 residues. Germline V CDR1 and CDR2: SGHDN, FVKESK. V shed 0 bases and J shed 10 bases, with 16 bases lying between them. The CDR3 bases are TGTGCCAGCAGCCAAGAAAGACTATCCACTTCGGAGCAGTTCTTC. Translating it yields CASSQERLSTSEQFF.

CDR3 in amino acids: CASSPPGGEDTEAFF. The DNA of the CDR3 is TGTGCCAGCTCACCACCGGGGGGTGAGGACACTGAAGCTTTCTTT. The chain has TRBV18 and TRBJ1-1, with D possibly TRBD1 on 5 matching bases. The CDR3 is 15 residues long. Deletions cut 0 bases from V and 3 bases from J, with 11 bases between. Per germline, CDR1 KGHSH and CDR2 LQKENI.

The gene calls are TRBV19 and TRBJ1-6; tentative D call: TRBD1 (5 bases). Germline V gives CDR1 LNHDA, CDR2 SQIVND (reference sequence). V shed 7 bases and J shed 7 bases, with 14 bases lying between them. There are 14 residues in the CDR3. CDR3 amino acids: CASKGTVRNSPLHF. The CDR3 nucleotides are TGTGCCAGTAAGGGGACTGTGCGGAATTCACCCCTCCACTTT.

The rearrangement uses TRBV7-6 and TRBJ1-6, with D uncertain. Trimming took off 5 bases at V and 0 bases at J, with 11 bases between the two ends. The CDR3 has 16 residues. Germline-derived CDR1 and CDR2 are SGHVS and FNYEAQ. This chain's CDR3 is CASSISESSYNSPLHF. CDR3 in DNA: TGTGCCAGCAGCATCAGCGAGAGCTCCTATAATTCACCCCTCCACTTT.

The V and J genes are TRBV19 and TRBJ2-4, with D maybe TRBD1 (5 bases). The CDR3 extends over 13 amino acids. Looked up from germline, CDR1 is LNHDA and CDR2 is SQIVND (reference sequence). Between the trimmed V and J ends, which lost 0 bases and 9 bases, there was a span of 9 bases. DNA of the CDR3: TGTGCCAGTAGTATAGATCTGGGGCCCATTCAGTACTTC. Encoded protein: CASSIDLGPIQYF.

The gene calls are TRBV4-3 and TRBJ1-1, with D possibly matching TRBD1 (5 bases). The CDR3 sequence is 14 residues long. Germline V gene lookup returns CDR1 LGHNA and CDR2 YSLEER. V lost 1 base to trimming and J lost 4 bases, with 10 bases between them. DNA for the CDR3: TGCGCCAGCAGCCAAGCTTCAGGGATCACTGAAGCTTTCTTT. Translating gives CASSQASGITEAFF.

This chain joins TRBV14 and TRBJ2-7, with D unclear. Germline V gene data show CDR1 as SGHDN and CDR2 as FVKESK. The CDR3 spans 14 residues. V dropped 1 base and J dropped 3 bases, with 10 bases sitting between them. DNA for the CDR3: TGTGCCAGCAGCCAAGGGGCAGTATTCTACGAGCAGTACTTC. It encodes CASSQGAVFYEQYF.

The chain links TRBV9 to TRBJ2-6; weak D call: TRBD1 (6 bases). Germline CDR1 and CDR2: SGDLS and YYNGEE. V lost 4 bases and J 3 bases, leaving 11 bases between the germline ends. The CDR3 extends over 15 amino acids. In DNA form, the CDR3 reads TGTGCCAGCAGCACCTCAGGGGTTGGGGCCAACGTCCTGACTTTC. This translates into CASSTSGVGANVLTF. Full variable domain (outside the CDR3, taken from reference TRBV9 and TRBJ2-6): DSGVTQTPKHLITATGQRVTLRCSPRSGDLSVYWYQQSLDQGLQFLIQYYNGEERAKGNILERFSAQQFPDLHSELNLSSLELGDSALYFCASSTSGVGANVLTFGAGSRLTVL.

The chain uses TRBV5-1 and TRBJ1-2; perhaps TRBD1 as D (6 bases). The CDR3 contains 14 residues. With 3 bases removed from V and 1 base from J, the gap between germline ends came to 10 bases. Germline V gives CDR1 SGHRS, CDR2 YFSETQ. CDR3 coding DNA: TGCGCCAGCAGCTCCGGGACACTTAACTATGGCTACACCTTC. Translation: CASSSGTLNYGYTF. Filled out from reference TRBV5-1 and TRBJ1-2, the complete variable domain reads KAGVTQTPRYLIKTRGQQVTLSCSPISGHRSVSWYQQTPGQGLQFLFEYFSETQRNKGNFPGRFSGRQFSNSRSEMNVSTLELGDSALYLCASSSGTLNYGYTFGSGTRLTVV.

In this sample, this clone turned up a few times. J is TRBJ1-2 and V is TRBV3-1 (or the pseudogene TRBV3-2); possible D gene TRBD1, 5 bases. The V gene lost 4 bases and the J gene lost 2 bases, with 11 bases spanning the gap. This CDR3 is built from 14 residues. Germline values: CDR1 LGHDT, CDR2 YNNKEL (reference sequence). CDR3 DNA: TGTGCCAGCAGCCCCCAGGGTTGGAACTATGGCTACACCTTC. The encoded protein is CASSPQGWNYGYTF.

The rearrangement links TRBV20-1 to TRBJ1-2; a possible D gene is TRBD1 (6 bases). V was trimmed by 5 bases and J by 7 bases, leaving 11 bases between them. Per the germline V gene, CDR1 is DFQATT and CDR2 is SNEGSKA (reference sequence). CDR3 length: 11 amino acids. CDR3 coding DNA: TGCAGTGCTGTAAAAGGGGGTGGCTACACCTTC. It specifies CSAVKGGGYTF.

The chain employs TRBV30 and TRBJ2-3; D not resolved. The length of the CDR3 is 15 residues. V lost 6 bases and J lost 0, with 16 bases in between. Looked up from germline, CDR1 is GTSNPN and CDR2 is SVGIG (reference sequence). CDR3 region: CACSLWASSTDTQYF. In nucleotides, the CDR3 is TGTGCCTGTTCACTTTGGGCGTCCAGCACAGATACGCAGTATTTT.

This chain uses TRBV19 with TRBJ1-5; possibly TRBD1 for D (5 bases). Germline V lookup: CDR1 LNHDA, CDR2 SQIVND (reference sequence). Trimming removed 5 bases at V and 3 bases at J, with 17 bases between. CDR3 length equals 16 residues. CDR3 loop: CASSPGWGDSNQPQHF. The CDR3, as DNA: TGTGCCAGTAGTCCCGGCTGGGGGGACTCCAATCAGCCCCAGCATTTT.

V and J are TRBV12-3 or TRBV12-4 and TRBJ2-2; D not certain. Trimming stripped 6 bases from V and 4 bases from J, with 3 bases between. The CDR3 sequence is 11 residues long. The CDR3 reads CASSFTGELFF. As DNA, the CDR3 is TGTGCCAGCAGCTTCACCGGGGAGCTGTTTTTT.